These 25 T cell receptor beta chains were all obtained from the same sample, sequenced in a study of CD8 T cells in Susac syndrome. Random-hexamer reverse transcription was applied to about 0.45 to 1 ug RNA. MiXCR, run by TCRdb on the immunoSEQ multiplex PCR reads, gives a single entry per CDR3 protein. The data contain about 210,000 distinct CDR3 sequences, 85% to 95% of them singletons. Sequencing was carried out using CD4+ T cells from PBMCs. These receptor sequences come from a human donor in good health.

The chain recombines TRBV14 with TRBJ1-1; no firm D call. Germline CDR1 reads SGHDN; CDR2 reads FVKESK. The CDR3 has 14 amino acids. The ends were cut back, 4 bases at V and 6 bases at J, with 15 bases in the middle. The CDR3 loop reads CASSLRRPAAEAFF. The DNA for the CDR3 is TGTGCCAGCAGCCTCCGGCGACCAGCAGCTGAAGCTTTCTTT. Drawing the rest from reference TRBV14 and TRBJ1-1, the complete variable domain is EAGVTQFPSHSVIEKGQTVTLRCDPISGHDNLYWYRRVMGKEIKFLLHFVKESKQDESGMPNNRFLAERTGGTYSTLKVQPAELEDSGVYFCASSLRRPAAEAFFGQGTRLTVV.

This chain links TRBV7-9 with TRBJ1-3, with D unresolved. CDR3 size: 15 residues. V lost 0 bases to trimming and J lost 0 bases, with 6 bases between them. Per the germline V gene, CDR1 is SEHNR and CDR2 is FQNEAQ (reference sequence). This CDR3 is CASSLAGNSGNTIYF. DNA for the CDR3: TGTGCCAGCAGCTTAGCGGGGAACTCTGGAAACACCATATATTTT.

The genes are TRBV29-1 and TRBJ2-2; a weak D match, TRBD1 (5 bases). Germline CDR1 and CDR2: SQVTM and ANQGSEA. The CDR3 is 16 amino acids. V was shortened by 0 bases and J by 3 bases, with 14 bases between the two germline ends. In nucleotides, the CDR3 is TGCAGCGTTGAAGAGCGCGACCTGACAGACACCGGGGAGCTGTTTTTT. Amino acid sequence: CSVEERDLTDTGELFF.

The CDR3 DNA reads TGTGCCTCCGGGAGGCAGCCCAACACCGGGGAGCTGTTTTTT. Translation gives CASGRQPNTGELFF. The V and J genes are TRBV7-3 and TRBJ2-2, with TRBD2 matching over 7 bases. The V gene end was trimmed by 11 bases and the J gene end by 2 bases; junction bases not matched to a gene: 8. Germline V gene data show CDR1 as SGHTA and CDR2 as FQGTGA. The CDR3 has 14 residues.

The chain joins TRBV5-8 to TRBJ1-2, with D perhaps matching TRBD1 (5 bases). V dropped 1 base and J dropped 4 bases, with 11 bases sitting between them. Looked up from germline, CDR1 is SGHTS and CDR2 is YDEGEE. The length of the CDR3 is 14 residues. CDR3 bases: TGTGCCAGCAGCTTGCAGGGCGTTAGCTATGGCTACACCTTC. Encoded protein: CASSLQGVSYGYTF.

The chain carries TRBV28 and TRBJ2-1; TRBD1 agrees at 7 bases. Germline V lookup: CDR1 MDHEN, CDR2 SYDVKM. Germline trimming cut 6 bases from V and 7 bases from J; bases unmatched to any gene: 6. CDR3 length: 13 residues. This CDR3 reads CASRLTGSNEQFF. The CDR3 DNA sequence: TGTGCCAGCAGACTGACAGGGTCAAATGAGCAGTTCTTC.

In DNA form, the CDR3 reads TGTGCCAGCAGCTTAGGGGGGAGCGGGGGGCCACAAGAGACCCAGTACTTC. Its protein is CASSLGGSGGPQETQYF. The rearrangement joins TRBV7-6 to TRBJ2-5; TRBD2 aligns across 9 bases. From germline, CDR1 is SGHVS and CDR2 FNYEAQ. The CDR3 covers 17 residues. J lost 2 bases, V lost 1 base, and 8 bases had no gene match. Variable domain in full (rest from reference TRBV7-6 and TRBJ2-5): GAGVSQSPRYKVTKRGQDVALRCDPISGHVSLYWYRQALGQGPEFLTYFNYEAQQDKSGLPNDRFSAERPEGSISTLTIQRTEQRDSAMYRCASSLGGSGGPQETQYFGPGTRLLVL.

The chain employs TRBV12-3 or TRBV12-4 and TRBJ1-4; D gene uncertain. V lost 7 bases, J lost 0 bases, and 12 bases lay in between. The CDR3 length is 15 residues. CDR3 nucleotides: TGTGCCAGCACCGCGGCTCAGGCAACTAATGAAAAACTGTTTTTT. Translated: CASTAAQATNEKLFF.

The chain combines TRBV11-2 with TRBJ1-2; 9 nucleotides agree with TRBD1. This CDR3 has 15 residues. Germline CDR1 and CDR2: SGHAT and FQNNGV. With 2 bases clipped from V and 7 bases from J, the junction kept 8 bases outside the gene matches. CDR3 amino acids: CASSLSLQGAIGYTF. The CDR3 DNA is TGTGCCAGCAGCTTATCTCTACAGGGGGCAATTGGCTACACCTTC.

The chain joins TRBV7-2 to TRBJ1-6, with no clear D. V shed 5 bases and J shed 9 bases, with 11 bases lying between them. The CDR3 runs 13 residues. The germline V gene has CDR1 SGHTA and CDR2 FQGNSA. This chain's CDR3 is CASSAGVGSPLHF. In nucleotides, the CDR3 is TGTGCCAGCAGCGCCGGAGTCGGTTCACCCCTCCACTTT.

The CDR3 coding sequence is TGTGCCAGCAGCCCCCGGGGTAGCGGGAGCACCGGGGAGCTGTTTTTT. This sequence encodes CASSPRGSGSTGELFF. The J gene is TRBJ2-2, the V gene TRBV9; 9 bases map to TRBD2. Germline lookup yields CDR1 SGDLS and CDR2 YYNGEE. V was pared by 4 bases and J by 4 bases, with 8 bases of the junction left unmatched. There are 16 residues in the CDR3.

J is TRBJ1-6 and V is TRBV30; D possibly corresponds to TRBD1 (5 bases). Germline-derived CDR1 and CDR2 are GTSNPN and SVGIG (reference sequence). V was cut by 3 bases and J by 8 bases, with 20 bases left in between. This CDR3 is built from 16 residues. CDR3 sequence (DNA): TGTGCCTGGAGCGCGCCCGGGCCCTGGGGCTATTCACCCCTCCACTTT. Translating it yields CAWSAPGPWGYSPLHF.

This clonotype appeared a single time. CDR3 DNA sequence: TGTGCCAGCAGTGCTGCGGGACAGACTAACACTGAAGCTTTCTTT. It is translated as CASSAAGQTNTEAFF. The J gene is TRBJ1-1, the V gene TRBV27, with 7 nucleotides matching TRBD1. This CDR3 is built from 15 residues. In germline, CDR1 is MNHEY, CDR2 SMNVEV (reference sequence). V lost 5 bases and J lost 2; bases outside the gene matches: 8.

The J gene is TRBJ2-3, the V gene TRBV12-3 or TRBV12-4, with 7 nucleotides matching TRBD2. The V segment lost 0 bases and the J segment 0 bases; nucleotides outside the gene matches: 6. The length of the CDR3 is 17 residues. CDR3 residues: CASSLALGGGSTDTQYF. The CDR3 DNA sequence: TGTGCCAGCAGTTTAGCGCTCGGCGGGGGAAGCACAGATACGCAGTATTTT.

The chain recombines TRBV29-1 with TRBJ1-1; D gene unclear. This CDR3 region has 13 residues. The germline CDR1 and CDR2 sequences are SQVTM and ANQGSEA. Trimming shortened V by 6 bases and J by 5 bases, and 16 bases separated the two germline ends. The CDR3, as DNA: TGCAGCGTCGAGGTTATGCCCGGGACTGAAGCTTTCTTT. Residues: CSVEVMPGTEAFF. The complete variable domain, with remaining parts taken from reference TRBV29-1 and TRBJ1-1, reads SAVISQKPSRDICQRGTSLTIQCQVDSQVTMMFWYRQQPGQSLTLIATANQGSEATYESGFVIDKFPISRPNLTFSTLTVSNMSPEDSSIYLCSVEVMPGTEAFFGQGTRLTVV.

The chain uses TRBV29-1 and TRBJ2-5; TRBD2 is a possible D gene (5 bases). The germline gives CDR1 SQVTM, CDR2 ANQGSEA. The V end was cut by 0 bases, the J end by 2 bases, with 13 bases between. The CDR3 is 15 residues long. The CDR3 loop is CSVEDLGGRQETQYF. The CDR3 bases are TGCAGCGTTGAAGATCTGGGTGGGAGACAAGAGACCCAGTACTTC.

The chain joins TRBV6-2 or TRBV6-3 to TRBJ1-2; D is uncertain. The germline gives CDR1 MNHEY, CDR2 SVGEGT. Trimming cost V 6 bases and J 6 bases, with 14 bases left between them. CDR3 length: 13 amino acids. The CDR3 is CASRKGGGNGYTF. DNA of the CDR3: TGTGCCAGCAGGAAAGGAGGAGGTAATGGCTACACCTTC.

The rearrangement joins TRBV12-3 or TRBV12-4 to TRBJ2-4; the D gene is possibly TRBD2 (6 bases). The V and J ends lost 5 bases and 6 bases respectively, with 14 bases between them. The CDR3 totals 14 residues. CDR3 residues: CASSARGGGNIQYF. The CDR3 DNA is TGTGCCAGCAGTGCCCGGGGAGGCGGAAACATTCAGTACTTC.

V usage is TRBV29-1 and J usage is TRBJ2-7; weak D call: TRBD1 (6 bases). This CDR3 comprises 13 residues. V lost 7 bases to trimming and J lost 7 bases, with 20 bases between them. Germline CDR1 reads SQVTM; CDR2 reads ANQGSEA. The CDR3 DNA is TGCAGCGCTTACACCAGGTGGGGGCGTGAGCAGTACTTC. Its translation: CSAYTRWGREQYF.

The rearrangement links TRBV5-1 to TRBJ2-1; 10 bases align to TRBD2. This CDR3 is built from 14 residues. V trimming: 0 bases; J trimming: 6 bases; junction bases outside the gene matches: 0. Germline assignment: CDR1 SGHRS and CDR2 YFSETQ. The CDR3 region is CASSLGTSGNEQFF. CDR3 nucleotides: TGCGCCAGCAGCTTGGGGACTAGCGGCAATGAGCAGTTCTTC.

The chain recombines TRBV20-1 with TRBJ2-5; D uncertain. This CDR3 has 10 amino acids. V was cut by 5 bases and J by 2 bases, with 3 bases left in between. Germline CDR1 and CDR2: DFQATT and SNEGSKA (reference sequence). The CDR3 here is CSARQETQYF. The CDR3 DNA is TGCAGTGCTCGGCAAGAGACCCAGTACTTC.

The rearrangement joins TRBV4-2 to TRBJ1-2; D may be TRBD1 (6 bases). Germline CDR1 and CDR2: LGHNA and YNFKEQ. This CDR3 has 18 residues. The germline V and J ends were trimmed by 4 bases and 6 bases, with 27 bases remaining between them. In DNA form, the CDR3 reads TGTGCCAGCAGCCGGGGAGGGGTTGGACAGCGTCTAGTCGATGGCTACACCTTC. Amino acids: CASSRGGVGQRLVDGYTF.

V is TRBV12-3 or TRBV12-4 and J is TRBJ2-3, with TRBD2 identical over 11 bases. The junction had 3 bases not matched to a gene; V was cut back by 6 bases and J by 1 base. This CDR3 region has 15 residues. The DNA for the CDR3 is TGTGCCAGCAGGGGACTAGCGGTTCGCACAGATACGCAGTATTTT. This sequence encodes CASRGLAVRTDTQYF.

This chain links TRBV11-1 with TRBJ2-5, with 10 positions matching TRBD2. The CDR3 spans 16 residues. Germline-derived CDR1 and CDR2 are SGHAT and FQDESV (reference sequence). V lost 2 bases and J lost 5; bases outside the gene matches: 8. CDR3 DNA: TGTGCCAGCAGCTTAAGTAGCGGGGGGCTGTCCGAGACCCAGTACTTC. This translates into CASSLSSGGLSETQYF.

The chain couples TRBV5-1 to TRBJ2-6; D is uncertain. Germline V CDR1 and CDR2: SGHRS, YFSETQ. V was trimmed by 1 base and J by 0 bases, leaving 5 bases between them. This CDR3 region has 15 residues. CDR3 sequence (DNA): TGCGCCAGCAGCTTGAAAAACTCTGGGGCCAACGTCCTGACTTTC. It codes for CASSLKNSGANVLTF.